This TCR beta chain was recorded in a study of blood T cell repertoires in COVID-19. Study-level information: Sample material is recorded as cDNA or gDNA derived from T cells, B-cell-depleted T cells, or PBMCs.

Germline CDR1 reads KGHSH; CDR2 reads LQKENI. The CDR3 sequence is 16 residues long. V lost 3 bases, J lost 1 base, and 13 bases lay in between. Assay used: immunoSEQ multiplex PCR; TCRdb lists only in-frame clones, some missing. The sample has a few hundred thousand clones, around 89% seen once; the top ten hold over 3.5%. The TCR sequence derives from a woman aged 40 to 49 with acute or convalescent COVID-19. The source material was peripheral blood. This rearrangement joins TRBV18 to TRBJ2-1; weak D call: TRBD2 (7 bases). Written as DNA, the CDR3 is TGTGCCAGCTCACCCTCCGGGGGGCTATCCTACAATGAGCAGTTCTTC. It translates to CASSPSGGLSYNEQFF.